This T cell receptor beta chain was identified in a study of blood T cell repertoires in COVID-19 (dated by TCRdb to about 2020). Regarding the study in general: Samples covering the acute and convalescent phases of COVID-19 were provided by collaborators in the United States, Italy and Spain. The material from the prospective study consisted of cDNA or gDNA derived from T cells, B-cell-depleted T cells, or PBMCs. Subjects who had been exposed to COVID-19, were actively infected with it, or had recovered from it provided the deeply sampled blood TCRbeta repertoires that made up the dataset. The repertoires were released in a freely available public database meant as a resource for research on the immune response to SARS-CoV-2. Samples came from the ongoing ImmuneRACE study (first 160 participants) plus 1,254 subjects from 6 global collaborators. The sample metadata nearly always contained a de-identified subject ID, COVID-19 status, age in years and sex. Where available, HLA class I and class II types were obtained from metadata supplied by the sample provider rather than from assay-based typing.

CDR1 and CDR2 are read off the germline V gene as MDHEN and SYDVKM. The CDR3 contains 15 residues, cysteine and phenylalanine counted. The read is trimmed to its CDR3 DNA, 45 bases read in frame from base 1. V is reduced by 3 bases and J by 3 bases, leaving a spacing of 15 bases between them. TCRbeta CDR3 regions were amplified from genomic DNA by means of the immunoSEQ Assay, a bias-controlled multiplex PCR. In the source study's methods: Within the assay, amplification of reference gene primers was used to estimate how many nucleated cells each sample contained. To quantify the absolute abundance of each unique TCRbeta CDR3 rearrangement, sequence reads were collapsed and filtered. Productive Simpson clonality was computed per sample as the square root of Simpson's diversity index over productive rearrangements. Imported from immuneACCESS, the table was reduced by TCRdb to in-frame sequences with V and J called. These copies leave out some clones; in studies compared against another copy, an unresolved V gene accounts for under half, and the cause of the remainder is not known. V and J calls and clone size are given by that table; D and trimming were obtained from the DNA. For this sample there are 200,000 to 300,000 clones; roughly 81% appear just once. The ten top clones hold 7.5% of the sample.

At one collaborating source in Seattle, patients were enrolled during active infection and were followed longitudinally through the course of disease. Each collaborating institution followed its own protocols to collect whole blood in K2EDTA tubes. For TCRbeta analysis, collaborator samples were shipped as frozen whole blood, as isolated PBMCs, or as DNA extracted from either sample type. A word on this clone: The specificity of this receptor is unknown. Base qualities are missing; no much larger clone stands one base away.

What the study reported, not specific to this receptor: How much clinical and demographic metadata was included differed by source and by participant, and the metadata was provided uncurated.

Sequencing was performed on peripheral blood. This sequence originates from a woman of 80 years or more with COVID-19, enrolled during active disease. The chain links TRBV28 with TRBJ2-7; a tentative D match to TRBD1 spans 6 bases. The nucleotide sequence is TGTGCCAGCAGTTTTGTCGGTCAGGGGAACTACGAGCAGTACTTC. The resulting protein is CASSFVGQGNYEQYF. The entire variable domain, with the stretches around the CDR3 drawn from the reference TRBV28 and TRBJ2-7 proteins, is DVKVTQSSRYLVKRTGEKVFLECVQDMDHENMFWYRQDPGLGLRLIYFSYDVKMKEKGDIPEGYSVSREKKERFSLILESASTNQTSMYLCASSFVGQGNYEQYFGPGTRLTVT.